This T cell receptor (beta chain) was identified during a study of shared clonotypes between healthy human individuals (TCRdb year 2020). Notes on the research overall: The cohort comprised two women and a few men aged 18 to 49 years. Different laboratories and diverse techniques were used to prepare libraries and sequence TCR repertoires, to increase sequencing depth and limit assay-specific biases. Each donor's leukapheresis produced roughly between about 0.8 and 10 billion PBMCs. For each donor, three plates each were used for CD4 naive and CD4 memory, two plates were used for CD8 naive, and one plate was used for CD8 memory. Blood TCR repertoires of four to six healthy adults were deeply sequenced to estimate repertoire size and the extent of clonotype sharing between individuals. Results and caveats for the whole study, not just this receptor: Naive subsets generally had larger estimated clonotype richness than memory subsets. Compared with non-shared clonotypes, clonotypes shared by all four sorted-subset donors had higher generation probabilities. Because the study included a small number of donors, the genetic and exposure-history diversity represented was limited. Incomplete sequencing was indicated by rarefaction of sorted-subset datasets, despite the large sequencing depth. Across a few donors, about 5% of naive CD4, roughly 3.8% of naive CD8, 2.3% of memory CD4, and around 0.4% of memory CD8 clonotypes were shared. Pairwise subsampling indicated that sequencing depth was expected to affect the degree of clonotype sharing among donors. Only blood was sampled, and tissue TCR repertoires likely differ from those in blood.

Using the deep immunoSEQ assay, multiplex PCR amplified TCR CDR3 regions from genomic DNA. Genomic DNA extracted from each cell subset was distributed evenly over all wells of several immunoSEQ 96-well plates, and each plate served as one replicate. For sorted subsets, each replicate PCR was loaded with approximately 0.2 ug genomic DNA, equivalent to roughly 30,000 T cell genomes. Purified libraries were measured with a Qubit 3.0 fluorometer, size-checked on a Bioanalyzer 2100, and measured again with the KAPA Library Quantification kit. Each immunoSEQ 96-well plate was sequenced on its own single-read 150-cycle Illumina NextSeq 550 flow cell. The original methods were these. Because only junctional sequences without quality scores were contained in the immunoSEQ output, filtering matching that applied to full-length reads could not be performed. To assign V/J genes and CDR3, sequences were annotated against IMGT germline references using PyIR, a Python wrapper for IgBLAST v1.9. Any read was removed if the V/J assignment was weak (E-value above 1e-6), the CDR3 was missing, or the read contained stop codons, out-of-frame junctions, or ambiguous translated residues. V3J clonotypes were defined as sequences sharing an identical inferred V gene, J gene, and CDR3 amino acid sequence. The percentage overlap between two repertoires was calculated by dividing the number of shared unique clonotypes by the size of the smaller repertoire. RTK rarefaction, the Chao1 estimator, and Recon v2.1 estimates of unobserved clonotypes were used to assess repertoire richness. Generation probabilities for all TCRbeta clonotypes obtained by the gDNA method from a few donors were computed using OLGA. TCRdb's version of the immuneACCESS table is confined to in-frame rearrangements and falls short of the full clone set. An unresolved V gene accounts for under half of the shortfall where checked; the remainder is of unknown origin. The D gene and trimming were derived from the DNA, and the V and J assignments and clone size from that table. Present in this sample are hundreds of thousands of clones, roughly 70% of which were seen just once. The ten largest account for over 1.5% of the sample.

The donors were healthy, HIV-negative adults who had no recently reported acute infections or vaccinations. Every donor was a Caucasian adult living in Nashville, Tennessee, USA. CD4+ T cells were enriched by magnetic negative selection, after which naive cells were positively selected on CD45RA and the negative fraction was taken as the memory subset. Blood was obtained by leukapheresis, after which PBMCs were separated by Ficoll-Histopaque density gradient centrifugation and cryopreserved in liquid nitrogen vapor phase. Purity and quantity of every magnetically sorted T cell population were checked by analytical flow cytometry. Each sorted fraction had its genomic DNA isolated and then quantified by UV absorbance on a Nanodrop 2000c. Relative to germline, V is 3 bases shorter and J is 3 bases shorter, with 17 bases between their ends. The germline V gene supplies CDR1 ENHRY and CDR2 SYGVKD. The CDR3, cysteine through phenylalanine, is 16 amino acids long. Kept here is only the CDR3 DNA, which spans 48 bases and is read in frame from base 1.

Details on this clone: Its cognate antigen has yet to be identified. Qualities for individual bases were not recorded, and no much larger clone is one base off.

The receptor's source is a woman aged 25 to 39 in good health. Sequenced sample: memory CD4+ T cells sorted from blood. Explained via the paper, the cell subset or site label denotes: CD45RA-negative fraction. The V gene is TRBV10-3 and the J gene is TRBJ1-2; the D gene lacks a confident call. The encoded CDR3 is CAISDPRFGQDYGYTF. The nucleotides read TGTGCCATCAGTGACCCCCGTTTTGGGCAGGACTATGGCTACACCTTC.